Each of the 13 T cell receptor beta chains below was sequenced from the same sample in a study of shared clonotypes between healthy human individuals. The method was immunoSEQ multiplex PCR; TCRdb's version includes in-frame clones alone and lacks a portion of them. Here the sample spans 450,000 to 500,000 clones, over 75% being singletons. Sample: PBMCs. Receptor source: a woman aged 40 to 55 in good health. Some clones in this sample may be carry-over from other donors' samples.

This chain uses TRBV27 with TRBJ2-7; D gene ambiguous. The V and J ends lost 2 bases and 7 bases respectively, with 21 bases between them. The length of the CDR3 is 16 residues. The germline CDR1 and CDR2 sequences are MNHEY and SMNVEV (reference sequence). The CDR3 reads CASSLRSTALMREQYF. CDR3 bases: TGTGCCAGCAGTTTACGTTCGACCGCCCTAATGAGAGAGCAGTACTTC.

The gene calls are TRBV19 and TRBJ2-5; 9 nucleotides agree with TRBD1. The germline CDR1 and CDR2 sequences are LNHDA and SQIVND (reference sequence). Trimming took 5 bases from V and 4 from J; bases not matched to a gene: 8. This CDR3 contains 15 residues. The CDR3 here is CASSSRDRVGETQYF. The CDR3 DNA sequence: TGTGCCAGTAGTTCCCGGGACAGGGTAGGAGAGACCCAGTACTTC.

The chain joins TRBV15 to TRBJ1-5; 10 bases are a match to TRBD1. J gave up 3 bases and V 3 bases, and 5 bases lay outside the gene matches. Germline CDR1 and CDR2: LNHNV and YYDKDF (reference sequence). The CDR3 has 16 amino acids. In DNA form, the CDR3 reads TGTGCCACCAGCAGGGGGGACAGGGGCGACAATCAGCCCCAGCATTTT. Its protein is CATSRGDRGDNQPQHF. The whole variable domain, filled in from reference TRBV15 and TRBJ1-5, reads DAMVIQNPRYQVTQFGKPVTLSCSQTLNHNVMYWYQQKSSQAPKLLFHYYDKDFNNEADTPDNFQSRRPNTSFCFLDIRSPGLGDTAMYLCATSRGDRGDNQPQHFGDGTRLSIL.

This clone was observed many times. The J gene is TRBJ2-7, the V gene TRBV21-1; the tabulated D call, TRBD1, remains unverified against the DNA. TRBV21-1 is a known pseudogene. CDR3 length: 14 residues. The CDR3 DNA reads TGTGCCAGCAGCCGCCGGGACAGACAATACGAGCAGTACTTC. Its protein is CASSRRDRQYEQYF.

The J gene is TRBJ1-4, the V gene TRBV7-2; weak D call: TRBD1 (6 bases). CDR1 SGHTA and CDR2 FQGNSA come from the germline V gene. The length of the CDR3 is 15 residues. Trimming pared 6 bases from V and 3 bases from J, leaving 14 bases between. CDR3: CASSRTVGANEKLFF. In nucleotides, the CDR3 is TGTGCCAGCAGTCGGACAGTGGGGGCTAATGAAAAACTGTTTTTT.

The genes are TRBV5-8 and TRBJ2-4; D is possibly TRBD1 (5 bases). Germline V gene data show CDR1 as SGHTS and CDR2 as YDEGEE. Trimming cost V 0 bases and J 7 bases, with 11 bases left between them. This CDR3 is 14 amino acids long. As DNA, the CDR3 is TGTGCCAGCAGCTTGGCCCGGCCAGGGAACATTCAGTACTTC. Translation gives CASSLARPGNIQYF.

The chain recombines TRBV19 with TRBJ1-3; TRBD1 agrees at 8 bases. V shed 3 bases and J 0 bases; nucleotides not matched to a gene: 4. Germline V gene sequence: CDR1 LNHDA, CDR2 SQIVND (reference sequence). CDR3 length: 16 residues. The CDR3 coding sequence is TGTGCCAGTAGTATGGAGACAGGGGACTCTGGAAACACCATATATTTT. This translates into CASSMETGDSGNTIYF.

This clone was seen just once. A much larger clonotype is one base distant, so this may be a read error. The chain joins TRBV7-2 to TRBJ2-7; 7 nucleotides match TRBD1. This CDR3 is built from 15 residues. From germline, CDR1 is SGHTA and CDR2 FQGNSA. Trimming took 4 bases from V and 6 from J; bases not matched to a gene: 12. The CDR3 sequence is CASSSQTSTGREQYF. In nucleotides, the CDR3 is TGTGCCAGCAGCTCACAGACTTCGACAGGGCGCGAGCAGTACTTC.

This clone has just one count. The V gene is TRBV18, the J gene TRBJ2-2, with D maybe TRBD2 (6 bases). This CDR3 has 16 residues. The V end was cut by 0 bases, the J end by 2 bases, with 10 bases between. CDR1 is KGHSH and CDR2 is LQKENI in the germline V gene. Here the CDR3 DNA reads TGTGCCAGCTCACCACCGGCGGGAATAAACACCGGGGAGCTGTTTTTT. Protein sequence: CASSPPAGINTGELFF.

The rearrangement links TRBV11-1 to TRBJ2-1; 12 nucleotides agree with TRBD2. Losses at the gene ends were 0 bases for V and 10 bases for J; bases not matched to a gene: 10. Germline loops: CDR1 SGHAT, CDR2 FQDESV (reference sequence). This CDR3 is built from 17 residues. DNA for the CDR3: TGTGCCAGCAGCTTAGCGCAGGCTAGCGGGAGGGCCTGGGAGCAGTTCTTC. Protein: CASSLAQASGRAWEQFF. The whole variable domain, filled in from reference TRBV11-1 and TRBJ2-1, reads EAEVAQSPRYKITEKSQAVAFWCDPISGHATLYWYRQILGQGPELLVQFQDESVVDDSQLPKDRFSAERLKGVDSTLKIQPAELGDSAMYLCASSLAQASGRAWEQFFGPGTRLTVL.

V is TRBV10-3 and J is TRBJ2-7; TRBD2 might be the D (6 bases). Germline V lookup: CDR1 ENHRY, CDR2 SYGVKD. The CDR3 consists of 15 residues. Deletions cut 0 bases from V and 3 bases from J, with 12 bases between. The CDR3 DNA is TGTGCCATCAGTGAGTCGGGAGGAGGGAACTACGAGCAGTACTTC. Translating it yields CAISESGGGNYEQYF.

V and J are TRBV9 and TRBJ1-3; 7 nucleotides line up with TRBD1. The V gene end was trimmed by 0 bases and the J gene end by 3 bases; junction bases not matched to a gene: 3. This CDR3 comprises 15 residues. CDR1 is SGDLS and CDR2 is YYNGEE in the germline V gene. The CDR3 here is CASSVGTGVGNTIYF. The CDR3 bases are TGTGCCAGCAGCGTAGGTACAGGGGTTGGAAACACCATATATTTT. The variable domain in full, completed from reference TRBV9 and TRBJ1-3, reads DSGVTQTPKHLITATGQRVTLRCSPRSGDLSVYWYQQSLDQGLQFLIQYYNGEERAKGNILERFSAQQFPDLHSELNLSSLELGDSALYFCASSVGTGVGNTIYFGEGSWLTVV.

This clone was recorded once. This chain links TRBV6-1 with TRBJ2-7, with TRBD1 matching over 9 bases. Per germline, CDR1 MNHNS and CDR2 SASEGT. This CDR3 contains 14 residues. V shed 4 bases and J 5 bases; nucleotides not matched to a gene: 6. CDR3 sequence reads: CASSGGQGPNEQYF. The CDR3 DNA reads TGTGCCAGCAGTGGGGGACAGGGACCGAACGAGCAGTACTTC.